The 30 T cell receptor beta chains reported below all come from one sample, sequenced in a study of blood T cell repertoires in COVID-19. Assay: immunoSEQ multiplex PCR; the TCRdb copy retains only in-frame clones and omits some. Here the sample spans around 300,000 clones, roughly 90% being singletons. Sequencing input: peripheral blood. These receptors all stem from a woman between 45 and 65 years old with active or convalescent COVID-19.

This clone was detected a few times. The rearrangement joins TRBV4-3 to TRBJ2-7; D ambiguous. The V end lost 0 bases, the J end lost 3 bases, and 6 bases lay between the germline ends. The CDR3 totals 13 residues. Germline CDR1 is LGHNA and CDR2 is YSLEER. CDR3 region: CASSQEVSYEQYF. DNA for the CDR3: TGCGCCAGCAGCCAAGAAGTCAGCTACGAGCAGTACTTC.

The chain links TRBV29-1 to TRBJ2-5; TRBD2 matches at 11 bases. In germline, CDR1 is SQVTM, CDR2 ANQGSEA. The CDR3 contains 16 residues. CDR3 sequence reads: CSSDLLAGGLQETQYF. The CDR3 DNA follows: TGCAGTAGCGATCTCCTAGCGGGAGGTCTACAAGAGACCCAGTACTTC.

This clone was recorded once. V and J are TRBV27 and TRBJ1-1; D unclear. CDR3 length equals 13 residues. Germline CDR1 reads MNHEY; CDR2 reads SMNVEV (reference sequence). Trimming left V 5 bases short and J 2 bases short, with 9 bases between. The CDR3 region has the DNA TGTGCCAGCAGTATAGAACTAAACACTGAAGCTTTCTTT. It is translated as CASSIELNTEAFF.

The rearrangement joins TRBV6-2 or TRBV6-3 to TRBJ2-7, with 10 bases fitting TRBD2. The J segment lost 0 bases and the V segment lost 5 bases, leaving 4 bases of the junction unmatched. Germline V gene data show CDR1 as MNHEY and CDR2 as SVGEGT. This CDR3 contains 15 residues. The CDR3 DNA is TGTGCCAGCAGTAACCCTAGCGGGAGCTCCTACGAGCAGTACTTC. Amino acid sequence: CASSNPSGSSYEQYF.

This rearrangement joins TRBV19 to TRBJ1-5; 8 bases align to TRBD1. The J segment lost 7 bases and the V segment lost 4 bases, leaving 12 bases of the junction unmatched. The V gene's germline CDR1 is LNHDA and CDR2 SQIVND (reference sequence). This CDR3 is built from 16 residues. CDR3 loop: CASSTQGQGRLQPQHF. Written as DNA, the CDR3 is TGTGCCAGTAGTACTCAAGGACAGGGAAGATTACAGCCCCAGCATTTT. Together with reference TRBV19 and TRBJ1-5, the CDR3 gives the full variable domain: DGGITQSPKYLFRKEGQNVTLSCEQNLNHDAMYWYRQDPGQGLRLIYYSQIVNDFQKGDIAEGYSVSREKKESFPLTVTSAQKNPTAFYLCASSTQGQGRLQPQHFGDGTRLSIL.

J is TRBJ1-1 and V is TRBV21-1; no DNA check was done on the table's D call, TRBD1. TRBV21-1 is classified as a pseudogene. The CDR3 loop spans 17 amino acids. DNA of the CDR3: TGTGCCAGCAGCAAAGTACTTCGGACAGCCTTGAACACTGAAGCTTTCTTT. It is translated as CASSKVLRTALNTEAFF.

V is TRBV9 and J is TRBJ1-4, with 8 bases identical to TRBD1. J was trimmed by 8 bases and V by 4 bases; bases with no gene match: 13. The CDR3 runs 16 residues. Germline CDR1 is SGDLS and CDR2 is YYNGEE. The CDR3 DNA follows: TGTGCCAGCAGCTTCTACCGGGACAGGATATTAGAAAAACTGTTTTTT. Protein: CASSFYRDRILEKLFF.

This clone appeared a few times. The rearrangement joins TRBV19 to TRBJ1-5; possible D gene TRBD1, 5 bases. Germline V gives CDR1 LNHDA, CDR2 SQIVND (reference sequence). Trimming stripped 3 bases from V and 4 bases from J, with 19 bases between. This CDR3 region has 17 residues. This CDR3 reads CASSMIYGWGLNQPQHF. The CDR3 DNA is TGTGCCAGTAGTATGATCTATGGTTGGGGCCTGAATCAGCCCCAGCATTTT.

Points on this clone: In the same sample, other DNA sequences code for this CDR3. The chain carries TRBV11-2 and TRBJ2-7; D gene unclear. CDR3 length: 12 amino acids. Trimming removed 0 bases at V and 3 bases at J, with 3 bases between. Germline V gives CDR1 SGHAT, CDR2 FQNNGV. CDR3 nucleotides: TGTGCCAGCAGCTTAGACCTCTACGAGCAGTACTTC. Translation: CASSLDLYEQYF.

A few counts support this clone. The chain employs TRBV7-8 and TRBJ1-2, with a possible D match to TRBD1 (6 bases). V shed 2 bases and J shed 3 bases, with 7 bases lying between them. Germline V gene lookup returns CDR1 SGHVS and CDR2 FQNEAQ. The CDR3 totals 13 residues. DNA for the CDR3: TGTGCCAGCAGCTTACAGGGGCACTATGGCTACACCTTC. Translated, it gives CASSLQGHYGYTF.

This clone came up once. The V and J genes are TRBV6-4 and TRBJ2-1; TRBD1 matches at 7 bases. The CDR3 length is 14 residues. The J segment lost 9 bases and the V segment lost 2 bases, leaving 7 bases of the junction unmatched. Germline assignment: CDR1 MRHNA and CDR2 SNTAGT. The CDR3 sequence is CASSDLEGGGEQFF. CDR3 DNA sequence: TGTGCCAGCAGTGACCTCGAAGGGGGCGGTGAGCAGTTCTTC.

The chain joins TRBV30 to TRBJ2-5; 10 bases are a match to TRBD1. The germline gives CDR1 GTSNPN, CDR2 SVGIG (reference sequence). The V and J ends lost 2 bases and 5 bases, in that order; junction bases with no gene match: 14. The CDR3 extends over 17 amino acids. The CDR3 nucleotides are TGTGCCTGGAGTCAAGTTGTCGGGACAGGGGCGCGGGAGACCCAGTACTTC. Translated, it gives CAWSQVVGTGARETQYF.

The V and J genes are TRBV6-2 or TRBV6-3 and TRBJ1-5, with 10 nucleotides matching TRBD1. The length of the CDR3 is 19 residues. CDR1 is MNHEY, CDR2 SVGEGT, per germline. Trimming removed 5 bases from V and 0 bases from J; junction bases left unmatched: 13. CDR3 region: CASSHDGTGALYSNQPQHF. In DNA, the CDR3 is TGTGCCAGCAGTCACGACGGGACAGGGGCCCTCTATAGCAATCAGCCCCAGCATTTT.

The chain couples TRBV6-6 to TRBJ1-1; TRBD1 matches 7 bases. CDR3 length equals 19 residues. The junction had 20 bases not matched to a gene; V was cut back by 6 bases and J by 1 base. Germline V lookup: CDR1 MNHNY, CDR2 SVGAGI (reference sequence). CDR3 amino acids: CASSYHRIGQALGNTEAFF. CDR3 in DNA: TGTGCCAGCAGCTACCATAGAATTGGACAGGCCCTGGGGAACACTGAAGCTTTCTTT.

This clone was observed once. This CDR3 reads CAISESSLRGTQETQYF. The CDR3 bases are TGTGCCATCAGTGAGTCTTCACTCAGGGGCACGCAAGAGACCCAGTACTTC. The chain joins TRBV10-3 to TRBJ2-5; perhaps TRBD1 as D (6 bases). Germline CDR1 and CDR2: ENHRY and SYGVKD. This CDR3 is 17 amino acids long. The V and J ends lost 0 bases and 2 bases respectively, with 16 bases between them.

CDR3 nucleotide sequence: TGTGCCAGCAGCCCTAGCGGGACTCAAGAGACCCAGTACTTC. Its translation: CASSPSGTQETQYF. The gene calls are TRBV28 and TRBJ2-5, with 9 nucleotides matching TRBD2. V was pared by 6 bases and J by 2 bases, with 4 bases of the junction left unmatched. From germline, CDR1 is MDHEN and CDR2 SYDVKM. The CDR3 runs 14 residues.

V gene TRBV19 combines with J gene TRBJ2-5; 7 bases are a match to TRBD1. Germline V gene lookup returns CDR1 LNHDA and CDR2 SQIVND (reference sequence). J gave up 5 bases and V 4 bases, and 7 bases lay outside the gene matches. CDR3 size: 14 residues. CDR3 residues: CASSTSTGLETQYF. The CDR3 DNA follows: TGTGCCAGTAGTACCTCGACAGGGCTGGAGACCCAGTACTTC.

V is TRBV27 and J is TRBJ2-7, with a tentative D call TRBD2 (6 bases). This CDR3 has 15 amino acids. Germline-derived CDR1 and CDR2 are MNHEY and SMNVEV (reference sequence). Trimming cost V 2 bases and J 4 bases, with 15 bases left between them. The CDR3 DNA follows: TGTGCCAGCAGTTTAAAGGGAGGACACCGGTACGAGCAGTACTTC. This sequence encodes CASSLKGGHRYEQYF.

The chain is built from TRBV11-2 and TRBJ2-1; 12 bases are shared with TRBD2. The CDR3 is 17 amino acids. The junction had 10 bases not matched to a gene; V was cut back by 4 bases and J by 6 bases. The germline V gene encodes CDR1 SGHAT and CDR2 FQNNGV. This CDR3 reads CASSSRPGTSGSNEQFF. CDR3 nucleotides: TGTGCCAGCAGCTCCCGTCCCGGGACTAGCGGGTCCAATGAGCAGTTCTTC.

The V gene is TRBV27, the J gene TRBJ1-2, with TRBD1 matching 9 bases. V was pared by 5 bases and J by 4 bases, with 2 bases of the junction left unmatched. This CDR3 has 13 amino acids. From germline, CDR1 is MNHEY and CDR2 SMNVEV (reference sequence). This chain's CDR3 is CASSKTGGYGYTF. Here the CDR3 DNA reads TGTGCCAGCAGTAAGACAGGGGGCTATGGCTACACCTTC.

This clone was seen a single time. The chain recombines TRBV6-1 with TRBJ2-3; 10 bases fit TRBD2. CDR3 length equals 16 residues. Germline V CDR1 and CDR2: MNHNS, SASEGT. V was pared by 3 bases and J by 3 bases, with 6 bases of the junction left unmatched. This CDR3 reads CASSDFGLAVTDTQYF. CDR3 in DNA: TGTGCCAGCAGTGATTTCGGACTAGCGGTAACAGATACGCAGTATTTT.

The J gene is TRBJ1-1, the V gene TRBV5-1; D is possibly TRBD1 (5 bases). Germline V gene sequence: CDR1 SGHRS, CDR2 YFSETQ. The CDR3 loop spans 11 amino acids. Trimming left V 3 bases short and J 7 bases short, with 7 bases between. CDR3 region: CASSSQGEAFF. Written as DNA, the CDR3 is TGCGCCAGCAGCTCCCAGGGTGAAGCTTTCTTT.

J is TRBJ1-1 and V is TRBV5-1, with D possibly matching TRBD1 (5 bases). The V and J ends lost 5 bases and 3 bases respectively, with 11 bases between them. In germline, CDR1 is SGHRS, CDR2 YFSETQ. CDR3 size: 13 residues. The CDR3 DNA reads TGCGCCAGCAGACCAGACAGTTACACTGAAGCTTTCTTT. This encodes CASRPDSYTEAFF.

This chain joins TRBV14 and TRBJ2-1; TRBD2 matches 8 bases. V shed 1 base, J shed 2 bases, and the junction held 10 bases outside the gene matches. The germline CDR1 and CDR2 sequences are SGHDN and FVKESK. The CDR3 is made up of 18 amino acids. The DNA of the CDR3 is TGTGCCAGCAGCCAAGGTCGCAGCGGCGGGGGGCCCTACAATGAGCAGTTCTTC. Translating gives CASSQGRSGGGPYNEQFF. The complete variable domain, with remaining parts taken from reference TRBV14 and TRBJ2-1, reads EAGVTQFPSHSVIEKGQTVTLRCDPISGHDNLYWYRRVMGKEIKFLLHFVKESKQDESGMPNNRFLAERTGGTYSTLKVQPAELEDSGVYFCASSQGRSGGGPYNEQFFGPGTRLTVL.

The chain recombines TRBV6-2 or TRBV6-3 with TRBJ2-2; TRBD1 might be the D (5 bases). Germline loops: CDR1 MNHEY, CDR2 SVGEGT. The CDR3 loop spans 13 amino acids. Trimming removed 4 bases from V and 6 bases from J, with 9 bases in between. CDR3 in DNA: TGTGCCAGCAGTTTCAGGGTCGCCGGGGAGCTGTTTTTT. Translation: CASSFRVAGELFF.

Here the CDR3 reads CASSYSGEQFF. The CDR3 coding sequence is TGTGCCAGCAGTTACAGCGGTGAGCAGTTCTTC. The chain uses TRBV6-2 or TRBV6-3 and TRBJ2-1; tentatively, D is TRBD2 (5 bases). V lost 2 bases and J 9 bases, leaving 5 bases between the germline ends. The germline CDR1 and CDR2 sequences are MNHEY and SVGEGT. The CDR3 spans 11 residues.

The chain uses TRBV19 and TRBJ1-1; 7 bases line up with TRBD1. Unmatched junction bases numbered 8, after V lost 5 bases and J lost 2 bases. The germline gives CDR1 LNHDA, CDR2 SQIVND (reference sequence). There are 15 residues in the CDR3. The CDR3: CASSFQGGRNTEAFF. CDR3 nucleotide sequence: TGTGCCAGTAGTTTCCAGGGGGGCCGTAACACTGAAGCTTTCTTT.

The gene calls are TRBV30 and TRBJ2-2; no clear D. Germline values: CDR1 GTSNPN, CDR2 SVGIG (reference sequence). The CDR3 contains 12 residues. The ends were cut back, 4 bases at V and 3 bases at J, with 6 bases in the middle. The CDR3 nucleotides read TGTGCCTGGAACACCTACACCGGGGAGCTGTTTTTT. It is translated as CAWNTYTGELFF. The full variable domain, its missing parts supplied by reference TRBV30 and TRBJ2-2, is SQTIHQWPATLVQPVGSPLSLECTVEGTSNPNLYWYRQAAGRGLQLLFYSVGIGQISSEVPQNLSASRPQDRQFILSSKKLLLSDSGFYLCAWNTYTGELFFGEGSRLTVL.

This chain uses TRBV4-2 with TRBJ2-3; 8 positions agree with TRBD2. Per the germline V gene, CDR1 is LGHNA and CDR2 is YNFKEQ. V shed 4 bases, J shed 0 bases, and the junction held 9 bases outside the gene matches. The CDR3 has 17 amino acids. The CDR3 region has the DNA TGTGCCAGCAGCCCGTCGGGTAGCGGGGCTAGCACAGATACGCAGTATTTT. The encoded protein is CASSPSGSGASTDTQYF.

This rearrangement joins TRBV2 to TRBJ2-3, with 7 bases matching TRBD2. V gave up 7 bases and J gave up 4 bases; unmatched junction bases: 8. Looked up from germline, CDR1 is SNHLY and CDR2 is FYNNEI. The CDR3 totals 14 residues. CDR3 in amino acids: CASTGGGSADTQYF. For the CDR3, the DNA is TGTGCCAGCACTGGGGGGGGGTCGGCAGATACGCAGTATTTT.